A selection of T cell receptor beta chains follows, all from one sample in a study of spatial heterogeneity in lung cancer. MiXCR, applied by TCRdb to the 5' RACE reads, yields one record per CDR3 protein. The sample yields about 38,000 distinct CDR3 sequences, 7.5% to 8% seen once. This material consisted of PBMCs, taken at surgery. These receptors were obtained from a male donor with early-stage non-small cell lung cancer. CDR3s include the opening cysteine and the closing phenylalanine or tryptophan. The D gene is left open where the match is weak. For some rows the clone size is stated as once, few or many, or as a class when expanded; others skip it.

>TRBD1|TRBV11-2|TRBJ1-6|many
TGTGCCAGCAGCTTAGACAGGGGGGCAAATTCACCCCTCCACTTT
CASSLDRGANSPLHF
>TRBD1|TRBV24-1|TRBJ2-5|many
TGTGCCACCAGTGATCCGGGACAGGCACAAGAGACCCAGTACTTC
CATSDPGQAQETQYF
>TRBD2|TRBV4-1|TRBJ2-3|many
TGCGCCAGCAGCCAGGAGTGGGCGGGAGGCTCAACAGATACGCAGTATTTT
CASSQEWAGGSTDTQYF
>-|TRBV6-5|TRBJ1-4|few
TGTGCCAGCAGTTACTCGAGTATCCGCGCAACTAATGAAAAACTGTTTTTT
CASSYSSIRATNEKLFF
>TRBD2|TRBV5-1|TRBJ2-3|many
TGCGCCAGCTCTTTAGCGGGAGGTAGCACAGATACGCAGTATTTT
CASSLAGGSTDTQYF
>-|TRBV20-1|TRBJ1-5|-
TGCAGTGCTCGGGGCTTAGCGCACCTATTAGCAAGGAATCAGCCCCAGCATTTT
CSARGLAHLLARNQPQHF
>TRBD2|TRBV6-2/TRBV6-3|TRBJ2-3|few
TGTGCCAGCAGTTCTTGGCGCGGGGGGCAGGATACGCAGTATTTT
CASSSWRGGQDTQYF
>-|TRBV20-1|TRBJ1-5|many
TGCAGTGCTGGAAAAAGTGGGGCCAATCAGCCCCAGCATTTT
CSAGKSGANQPQHF
>TRBD1|TRBV7-9|TRBJ1-2|-
TGTGCCAGCAGCCCAGGGGGCGGTGGCTATGGCTACACCTTC
CASSPGGGGYGYTF
>-|TRBV20-1|TRBJ1-5|many
TGCAGTGCTAGAGATTTAAGCAGGTGGAATCAGCCCCAGCATTTT
CSARDLSRWNQPQHF
>TRBD1|TRBV2|TRBJ2-7|many
TGTGCCAGCAGTGAGGACAGGGCAATCTACGAGCAGTACTTC
CASSEDRAIYEQYF
>-|TRBV18|TRBJ2-7|-
TGTGCCAGCTCACCGGAACAGGGGGGGCACGAGCAGTACTTC
CASSPEQGGHEQYF
>-|TRBV20-1|TRBJ1-2|few
TGCAGTGCTTGGTCCGGGACGGAGGACTTCTACACCTTC
CSAWSGTEDFYTF
>TRBD1|TRBV6-4|TRBJ2-3|many
TGTGCCAGCAGTGACGGGACAGGGGGCACAGATACGCAGTATTTT
CASSDGTGGTDTQYF
>TRBD2|TRBV18|TRBJ2-3|-
TGTGCCAGCTCACCACCGGGCACTGGGAGGGCCACAGATACGCAGTATTTT
CASSPPGTGRATDTQYF
>-|TRBV19|TRBJ1-5|few
TGTGCCAGTAGTCCCCAGTTTTCGACCCAGCATTTT
CASSPQFSTQHF
>-|TRBV2|TRBJ1-2|-
TGTGTCAGCAGCCGGGACGGAAACCTCTATGGCTACACCTTC
CVSSRDGNLYGYTF
>-|TRBV18|TRBJ1-2|-
TGTGCCAGCTCACCCTCATCCCCGAAGATACAGGGAAGTGGTGGCTACACCTTC
CASSPSSPKIQGSGGYTF
>-|TRBV6-5|TRBJ2-7|-
TGTGCCAGCAGGTCGCTAGCCTACGAGCAGTACTTC
CASRSLAYEQYF
>-|TRBV15|TRBJ2-3|many
TGTGCCACCTGGGGGTTGGGGACAGATACGCAGTATTTT
CATWGLGTDTQYF
>-|TRBV7-3|TRBJ2-1|many
TGTGCCAGCAGCTCGGGCTCCCAACTAGGCAATGAGCAGTTCTTC
CASSSGSQLGNEQFF
>TRBD1|TRBV6-6|TRBJ2-7|few
TGTGCCAGTAGACCGGGACAGGGTATCGAGCAGTACTTC
CASRPGQGIEQYF
>-|TRBV7-3|TRBJ1-1|many
TGTGCCAGCAGCTTACTGGCTGGTGTTAGAGATTACACTGGGAACACTGAAGCTTTCTTT
CASSLLAGVRDYTGNTEAFF
>-|TRBV6-5|TRBJ1-1|many
TGTGCCAGCAGTTACTCCCCAGGGAGTGGCACTGAAGCTTTCTTT
CASSYSPGSGTEAFF
>TRBD2|TRBV29-1|TRBJ2-3|medium-sized
TGCAGCGTTGAAGCAGGGCGGGGGACGGTGGATACGCAGTATTTT
CSVEAGRGTVDTQYF
>TRBD1|TRBV24-1|TRBJ1-2|-
TGTGCCACCAGTGATTACGACAGGGACGGCTACACCTTC
CATSDYDRDGYTF
>-|TRBV9|TRBJ1-1|many
TGTGCCAGCAGCGGAAGGTCCAGAGAAGCTTTCTTT
CASSGRSREAFF
>TRBD1|TRBV4-2|TRBJ2-7|many
TGTGCCAGCAGCCAAGGAATGGGACAGTCCTACGAGCAGTACTTC
CASSQGMGQSYEQYF
>-|TRBV6-6|TRBJ2-3|many
TGTGCCAGCAGTATAACAGATACGCAGTATTTT
CASSITDTQYF
>TRBD2|TRBV24-1|TRBJ2-5|-
TGTGCCACCAGTGGTAGCGGGCCGCAAGAGACCCAGTACTTC
CATSGSGPQETQYF
>-|TRBV2|TRBJ1-2|few
TGTGCCAGCAGTGATGCGGGGGGAGGCTATGGCTACACCTTC
CASSDAGGGYGYTF
>TRBD2|TRBV7-2|TRBJ2-5|many
TGTGCCAGCAGCTTAGTAGCGGGGGGTTTGAAAGAGACCCAGTACTTC
CASSLVAGGLKETQYF
>-|TRBV4-3|TRBJ2-3|-
TGCGCCAGCAGCCAAGATATAGGAGATACGCAGTATTTT
CASSQDIGDTQYF
>-|TRBV3-1|TRBJ2-3|many
TGTGCCAGCAGCCCCTACGGGAGCACAGATACGCAGTATTTT
CASSPYGSTDTQYF
>TRBD2|TRBV9|TRBJ2-3|-
TGTGCCAGCAGCGTCCGACTAGCGGGAGGGCCATACGCAGATACGCAGTATTTT
CASSVRLAGGPYADTQYF
>-|TRBV11-1|TRBJ1-1|many
TGTGCCAGCAGCTTATCCCGGGAAAACACTGAAGCTTTCTTT
CASSLSRENTEAFF
>TRBD2|TRBV11-2|TRBJ2-5|many
TGTGCCAGCAGCTTATCTAGCGGGGGACTCCGGGAGACCCAGTACTTC
CASSLSSGGLRETQYF
>-|TRBV12-5|TRBJ1-1|many
TGTGCTAGTGGTAATGAGGGGTTGGGCACTGAAGCTTTCTTT
CASGNEGLGTEAFF
>-|TRBV21-1|TRBJ2-1|-
TGTGCCAGCACCCCCAGACTAGCGGGGGAATGCTACAATGAGCAGTTCTTC
CASTPRLAGECYNEQFF
>-|TRBV6-5|TRBJ1-1|many
TGTGCCAGCAAAGTGACGGGGGGGCAGGGGAACACTGAAGCTTTCTTT
CASKVTGGQGNTEAFF
>-|TRBV7-9|TRBJ2-3|many
TGTGCCAGCAGCTTAGACGGGGTACTGCAGTATTTT
CASSLDGVLQYF
>-|TRBV6-2/TRBV6-3|TRBJ1-5|few
TGTGCCAGCACCACGGGGACGGTGAATCAGCCCCAGCATTTT
CASTTGTVNQPQHF
>-|TRBV20-1|TRBJ2-7|few
TGCAGTGCTAGAGCCCGGACAGTTTCCTACGAGCAGTACTTC
CSARARTVSYEQYF
>-|TRBV18|TRBJ1-6|-
TGTGCCAGCTCACCCGCTAGCGGCAGAAATAATTCACCCCTCCACTTT
CASSPASGRNNSPLHF
>-|TRBV7-2|TRBJ1-5|-
TGTGCCAGCAGCTTCCCAGGGCAGCCCCAGCATTTT
CASSFPGQPQHF
>-|TRBV20-1|TRBJ1-2|-
TGCAGTGCTAGAGCCGGGCGGAGATCCTATGGCTACACCTTC
CSARAGRRSYGYTF
>-|TRBV20-1|TRBJ1-4|many
TGCAGTGCTAGCAGCCAGAATGAAAAACTGTTTTTT
CSASSQNEKLFF
>-|TRBV7-9|TRBJ1-1|-
TGTGCCAGCAGCTTATTAGAGGGGGGAAGAACTGAAGCTTTCTTT
CASSLLEGGRTEAFF
>TRBD1|TRBV20-1|TRBJ1-2|-
TGCAGTGCTAGGACACCCAGGACAGGGGCAATGGTAGTTGACTATGGCTACACCTTC
CSARTPRTGAMVVDYGYTF
>TRBD2|TRBV5-1|TRBJ2-1|-
TGCGCCAGCAGCTTGGCTAGCGGGAGAAATGAGCAGTTCTTC
CASSLASGRNEQFF
>-|TRBV12-3/TRBV12-4|TRBJ1-3|many
TGTGCCAGCAGTTTATGGGGGGCAACTGGAAACACCATATATTTT
CASSLWGATGNTIYF
>-|TRBV20-1|TRBJ1-6|many
TGCAGTGCTAGTTCGGACAAAAATTCACCCCTCCACTTT
CSASSDKNSPLHF
>TRBD2|TRBV7-8|TRBJ2-3|many
TGTGCCAGCAGCTTAAGAATAAAGCGGGACACAGATACGCAGTATTTT
CASSLRIKRDTDTQYF
>TRBD2|TRBV20-1|TRBJ2-1|few
TGCAGTGCTAGAGACGTTAGCGGGGGCCGGTACAATGAGCAGTTCTTC
CSARDVSGGRYNEQFF